These T cell receptor beta chains were read from a single sample in a study of cytomegalovirus exposure and HLA in healthy donors. TCRdb keeps only in-frame clones here, not all; method: immunoSEQ multiplex PCR. The data show 100,000 to 150,000 clones, with about 78% seen just once and 3% to 4.5% held by the top ten. Sequencing was performed on PBMCs. The source of these receptors is a man in his thirties or forties in good health and CMV-seronegative. The CDR3 runs from the conserved cysteine through the conserved F or W. Each record gives: D gene, clone size, J gene, V gene, CDR3 protein, CDR3 DNA. D genes are given only for firm matches. Expanded clones get a size class; other rows say once, few or many, or leave the size out.

.,once,TRBJ2-2,TRBV7-6,CASSLSDSRMPGELFF,TGTGCCAGCAGCTTGAGTGACTCCCGGATGCCCGGGGAGCTGTTTTTT
TRBD1,.,TRBJ2-7,TRBV5-4,CASSQAGTGVYEQYF,TGTGCCAGCAGCCAGGCCGGGACAGGCGTTTACGAGCAGTACTTC
.,.,TRBJ2-5,TRBV5-1,CASSFDRETQYF,TGCGCCAGCAGCTTTGACAGGGAGACCCAGTACTTC
.,.,TRBJ1-5,TRBV7-3,CASSLTRNQPQHF,TGTGCCAGCAGCTTAACCAGGAATCAGCCCCAGCATTTT
TRBD1,.,TRBJ2-5,TRBV7-9,CASSLMGTGGETQYF,TGTGCCAGCAGCTTAATGGGGACAGGGGGCGAGACCCAGTACTTC
.,.,TRBJ1-1,TRBV6-5,CASSYSAGYTEAFF,TGTGCCAGCAGTTACTCGGCAGGGTACACTGAAGCTTTCTTT
.,.,TRBJ1-2,TRBV28,CASRGAAGVWGYTF,TGTGCCAGCAGGGGGGCGGCAGGGGTCTGGGGCTACACCTTC
.,.,TRBJ2-1,TRBV6-6,CASSYILAAYNEQFF,TGTGCCAGCAGTTACATCCTAGCTGCCTACAATGAGCAGTTCTTC
TRBD1,.,TRBJ2-7,TRBV5-4,CASSFGQARGEQYF,TGTGCCAGCAGCTTCGGACAGGCCAGGGGGGAGCAGTACTTC
.,.,TRBJ2-5,TRBV4-1,CASSRQGSYQETQYF,TGCGCCAGCAGCCGGCAGGGGTCGTACCAAGAGACCCAGTACTTC
.,.,TRBJ2-4,TRBV13,CASSLGGRGVGNIQYF,TGTGCCAGCAGCCTCGGAGGCAGGGGGGTCGGAAACATTCAGTACTTC
.,.,TRBJ2-7,TRBV28,CASSLIRQGHEQYF,TGTGCCAGCAGTTTAATTCGGCAGGGCCACGAGCAGTACTTC